This T cell receptor (beta chain) was captured by sequencing in a study of graft-versus-host responses after intestinal transplantation. Study-wide findings and caveats: HvG clone declines early post-transplant were associated with peak circulating GvH levels.

A note on this clone: Its specificity is unknown.

TCRdb keeps only in-frame clones here, not all; method: immunoSEQ multiplex PCR. The sample lists approximately 58,000 clones; around nine tenths were seen once. This CDR3 spans 18 amino acids. This material consisted of PBMCs, taken 26 days after transplant. The chain is built from TRBV1 and TRBJ2-3; the tabulated D call, TRBD2, remains unverified against the DNA. TRBV1 is a known pseudogene. This receptor was obtained from a human patient who received an intestinal transplant, so some T cells may come from the graft donor. The CDR3, as DNA: TGCACCAGCAGCCAAGGAGAAGCGGGAGGGCAAAGGGCAGATACGCAGTATTTT. Protein sequence: CTSSQGEAGGQRADTQYF.